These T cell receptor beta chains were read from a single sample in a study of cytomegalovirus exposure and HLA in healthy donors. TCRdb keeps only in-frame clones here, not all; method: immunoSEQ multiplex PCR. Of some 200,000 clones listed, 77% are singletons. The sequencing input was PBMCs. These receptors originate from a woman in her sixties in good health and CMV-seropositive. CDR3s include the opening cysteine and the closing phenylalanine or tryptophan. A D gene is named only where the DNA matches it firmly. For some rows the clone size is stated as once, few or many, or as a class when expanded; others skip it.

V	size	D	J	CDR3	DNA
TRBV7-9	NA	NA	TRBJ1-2	CASSLGGPHLDGYTF	TGTGCCAGCAGCTTAGGGGGGCCCCACTTGGATGGCTACACCTTC
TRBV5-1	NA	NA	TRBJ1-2	CASRDTPFGDYGYTF	TGCGCCAGCCGGGACACTCCTTTCGGGGACTATGGCTACACCTTC
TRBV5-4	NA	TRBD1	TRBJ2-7	CASSLGGQGGYGQYF	TGTGCCAGCAGCTTGGGGGGACAGGGGGGGTACGGGCAGTACTTC
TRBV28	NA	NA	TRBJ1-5	CASSFRDTDTQHF	TGTGCCAGCAGTTTTCGGGACACAGATACGCAGCATTTT
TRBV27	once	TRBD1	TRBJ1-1	CASSLPPWTGLGTEAFF	TGTGCCAGCAGTTTACCCCCCTGGACAGGGTTGGGGACTGAAGCTTTCTTT
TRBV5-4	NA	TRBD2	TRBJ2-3	CASSLAGGGTDTQYF	TGTGCCAGCAGCTTAGCGGGAGGAGGCACAGATACGCAGTATTTT
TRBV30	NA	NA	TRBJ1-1	CAWIRWAENTETFF	TGTGCCTGGATAAGGTGGGCAGAGAACACTGAAACTTTCTTT
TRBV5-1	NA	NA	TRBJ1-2	CASSSLREGPYGYTF	TGCGCCAGCAGCTCGCTCCGCGAGGGCCCCTATGGCTACACCTTC
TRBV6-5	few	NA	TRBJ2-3	CASSPPGADTQYF	TGTGCCAGCAGTCCTCCAGGGGCAGATACGCAGTATTTT
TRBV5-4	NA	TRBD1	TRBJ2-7	CASSKDRAGEQYF	TGTGCCAGCAGCAAGGACAGGGCGGGCGAGCAGTACTTC
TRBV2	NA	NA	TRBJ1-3	CASSRPGGGNTIYF	TGTGCCAGCAGTCGTCCGGGCGGGGGAAACACCATATATTTT
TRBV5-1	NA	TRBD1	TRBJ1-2	CASSLAGQPLSNYGYTF	TGCGCCAGCAGCTTGGCGGGACAGCCCTTATCCAACTATGGCTACACCTTC
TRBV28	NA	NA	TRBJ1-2	CASTPPRTEFYGYTF	TGTGCCAGCACCCCCCCCCGTACAGAGTTCTATGGCTACACCTTC
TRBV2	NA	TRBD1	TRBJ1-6	CAKGQGSSPLHF	TGTGCCAAAGGACAGGGGAGCTCACCCCTCCACTTT
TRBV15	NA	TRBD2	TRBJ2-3	CATSARAGGPNTQYF	TGTGCCACCAGCGCCCGGGCGGGAGGGCCCAATACGCAGTATTTT
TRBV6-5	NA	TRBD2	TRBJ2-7	CASSYSGSGGYEQYF	TGTGCCAGCAGTTACTCCGGTAGCGGGGGGTACGAGCAGTACTTC
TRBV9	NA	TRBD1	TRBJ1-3	CASRRDSSGNTIYF	TGTGCCAGCCGACGGGACAGCTCTGGAAACACCATATATTTT
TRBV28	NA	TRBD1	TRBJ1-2	CASSPPGGVIYGYTF	TGTGCCAGCAGTCCCCCAGGGGGCGTTATCTATGGCTACACCTTC
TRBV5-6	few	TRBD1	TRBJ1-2	CASSGNRGPVYTF	TGTGCCAGCAGCGGAAACAGGGGGCCGGTCTACACCTTC
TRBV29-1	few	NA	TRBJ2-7	CSVAGRGYEQYF	TGCAGCGTCGCCGGACGGGGATACGAGCAGTACTTC
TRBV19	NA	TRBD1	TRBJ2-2	CASSPWDRVNTGELFF	TGTGCCAGTAGTCCCTGGGACAGGGTAAACACCGGGGAGCTGTTTTTT
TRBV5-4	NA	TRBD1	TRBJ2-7	CASSPPGTGLYEQYF	TGTGCCAGCAGCCCACCCGGGACAGGGCTCTACGAGCAGTACTTC
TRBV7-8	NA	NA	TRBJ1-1	CASNSGQTNTEAFF	TGTGCCAGCAACTCCGGACAGACGAACACTGAAGCTTTCTTT
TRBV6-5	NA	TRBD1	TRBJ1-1	CASRQGAGTEAFF	TGTGCCAGCAGACAGGGGGCTGGCACTGAAGCTTTCTTT
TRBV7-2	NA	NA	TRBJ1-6	CASSSYNSPLHF	TGTGCCAGCAGCTCTTATAATTCACCCCTCCACTTT
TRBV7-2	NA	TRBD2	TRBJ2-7	CASSLGARAGGPSSEQYF	TGTGCCAGCAGCTTAGGCGCACGAGCGGGGGGGCCGTCGTCCGAGCAGTACTTC
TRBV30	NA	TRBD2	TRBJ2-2	CAWNHRDYYTGELFF	TGTGCCTGGAATCATCGGGACTATTACACCGGGGAGCTGTTTTTT
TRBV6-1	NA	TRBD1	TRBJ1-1	CASSEDRVEYTEAFF	TGTGCCAGCAGTGAGGACAGGGTGGAGTACACTGAAGCTTTCTTT
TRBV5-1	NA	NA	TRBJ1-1	CASSLGSLRDTEAFF	TGCGCCAGCAGCTTGGGCTCCCTGAGAGACACTGAAGCTTTCTTT
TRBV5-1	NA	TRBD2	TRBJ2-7	CASSASGTRSYEQYF	TGCGCCAGCAGCGCATCCGGGACTAGGAGTTACGAGCAGTACTTC
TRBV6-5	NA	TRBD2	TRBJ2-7	CASSTHSGGVYEQYF	TGTGCCAGCAGTACCCATAGCGGGGGAGTCTACGAGCAGTACTTC
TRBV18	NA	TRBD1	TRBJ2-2	CASSPSGTGSGELFF	TGTGCCAGCTCACCATCAGGGACAGGGTCCGGGGAGCTGTTTTTT
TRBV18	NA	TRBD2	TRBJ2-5	CASSPGLAGGETQYF	TGTGCCAGCTCTCCGGGACTAGCGGGGGGAGAGACCCAGTACTTC
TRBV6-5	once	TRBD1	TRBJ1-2	CASSTGGLPYGYTF	TGTGCCAGCAGTACAGGGGGCCTCCCCTATGGCTACACCTTC
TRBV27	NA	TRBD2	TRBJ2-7	CASSWSGASSYEQYF	TGTGCCAGCAGTTGGAGCGGGGCGAGCTCCTACGAGCAGTACTTC
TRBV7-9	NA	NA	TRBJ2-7	CASSVGLANYEQYF	TGTGCCAGCAGCGTCGGACTGGCAAACTACGAGCAGTACTTC
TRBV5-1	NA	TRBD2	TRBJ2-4	CASSLGGTSVKNIQYF	TGCGCCAGCAGCTTGGGGGGGACTAGCGTAAAAAACATTCAGTACTTC
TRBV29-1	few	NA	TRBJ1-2	CSVKDGEGTF	TGCAGCGTCAAGGACGGCGAGGGTACCTTC
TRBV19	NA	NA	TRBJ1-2	CATQVGGYRVPNYGYTF	TGTGCCACCCAAGTTGGGGGCTACCGGGTCCCTAACTATGGCTACACCTTC
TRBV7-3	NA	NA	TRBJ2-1	CASSPRRSDSYNEQFF	TGTGCCAGCAGCCCTCGGCGAAGCGACTCCTACAATGAGCAGTTCTTC
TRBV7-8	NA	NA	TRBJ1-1	CASSPQSGRGGDTEAFF	TGTGCCAGCAGCCCCCAATCCGGACGCGGCGGGGATACTGAAGCTTTCTTT
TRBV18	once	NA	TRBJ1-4	CASSSSGTTNEKLFF	TGTGCCAGCTCATCTAGTGGAACAACTAATGAAAAACTGTTTTTT
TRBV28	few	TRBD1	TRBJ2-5	CASTIGTGNRETQYF	TGTGCCAGCACCATCGGGACAGGGAATAGAGAGACCCAGTACTTC
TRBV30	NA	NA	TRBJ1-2	CAWSVPGRERDRGGYTF	TGTGCCTGGAGTGTACCAGGGAGGGAAAGAGATAGGGGGGGCTACACCTTC
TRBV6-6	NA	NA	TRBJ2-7	CASSYSNGHSYEQYF	TGTGCCAGCAGTTACTCGAATGGACACTCCTACGAGCAGTACTTC
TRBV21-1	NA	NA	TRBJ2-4	CASSKMGGREAKNIQYF	TGTGCCAGCAGCAAAATGGGGGGGCGCGAGGCCAAAAACATTCAGTACTTC
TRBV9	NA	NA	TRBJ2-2	CASSVASYNTGELFF	TGTGCCAGCAGCGTAGCGTCCTACAACACCGGGGAGCTGTTTTTT
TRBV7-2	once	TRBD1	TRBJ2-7	CASSFPRGLYEQYF	TGTGCCAGCAGCTTTCCGAGGGGGCTCTACGAGCAGTACTTC
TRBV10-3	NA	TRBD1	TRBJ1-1	CAISDSGTVNTEAFF	TGTGCCATCAGTGATTCCGGGACAGTGAACACTGAAGCTTTCTTT
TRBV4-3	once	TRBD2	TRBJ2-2	CASSQGLAGGYTGELFF	TGCGCCAGCAGCCAAGGATTAGCGGGGGGGTACACCGGGGAGCTGTTTTTT
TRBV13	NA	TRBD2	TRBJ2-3	CASSQLAGADTQYF	TGTGCCAGCTCACAACTAGCGGGCGCAGATACGCAGTATTTT
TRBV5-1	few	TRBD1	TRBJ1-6	CASSPGQGDSPLHF	TGCGCCAGCAGCCCGGGACAGGGGGATTCACCCCTCCACTTT
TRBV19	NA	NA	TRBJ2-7	CASRLQGTYEQYF	TGTGCCAGTAGACTCCAGGGGACCTACGAGCAGTACTTC
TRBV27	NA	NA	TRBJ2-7	CASSSNQRDRLSEQYF	TGTGCCAGCAGTTCTAACCAGCGGGACAGGCTAAGCGAGCAGTACTTC
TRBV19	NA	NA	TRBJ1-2	CASSAYRAPYGYTF	TGTGCCAGTAGTGCCTACAGGGCCCCCTATGGCTACACCTTC
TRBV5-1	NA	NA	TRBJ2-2	CASSLDRANTGELFF	TGCGCCAGCAGCTTGGACAGGGCGAACACCGGGGAGCTGTTTTTT
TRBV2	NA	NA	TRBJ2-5	CASSSDYSETQYF	TGTGCCAGCAGTTCGGACTATTCGGAGACCCAGTACTTC
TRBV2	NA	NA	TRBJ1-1	CASKTDRMNTEAFF	TGTGCCAGCAAGACAGACAGGATGAACACTGAAGCTTTCTTT
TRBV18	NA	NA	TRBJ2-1	CASSPGAGSGSYNEQFF	TGTGCCAGCTCACCAGGAGCGGGTTCCGGCTCCTACAATGAGCAGTTCTTC
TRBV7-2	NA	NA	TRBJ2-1	CASSLHPGLIYNEQFF	TGTGCCAGCAGCCTCCACCCGGGACTGATCTACAATGAGCAGTTCTTC